This TCR beta chain comes out of a study of blood T cells in healthy people across ages. Alongside a J-beta primer mix, a sample-barcoded 5' primer served in a second PCR lasting about 6 to 11 cycles. TCRdb re-called the 5' RACE reads through MiXCR, storing one row per CDR3 protein. This repertoire shows roughly 1,300,000 distinct CDR3 sequences, approximately 59% found once; its top ten account for 6.7%. This clonotype has only one observation. Mismatch with germline at one junction end may stem from a read error. Germline CDR1 SQVTM, CDR2 ANQGSEA. There are 15 residues in the CDR3. The chain employs TRBV29-1 and TRBJ1-1; D is undetermined. Sequenced: blood. This TCR came from a man younger than 30 in good health. CDR3 protein: CSAELESQRSTEAFF. For the CDR3, the DNA is TGCAGCGCTGAACTGGAGTCACAGAGGAGCACTGAAGCTTTCTTT.